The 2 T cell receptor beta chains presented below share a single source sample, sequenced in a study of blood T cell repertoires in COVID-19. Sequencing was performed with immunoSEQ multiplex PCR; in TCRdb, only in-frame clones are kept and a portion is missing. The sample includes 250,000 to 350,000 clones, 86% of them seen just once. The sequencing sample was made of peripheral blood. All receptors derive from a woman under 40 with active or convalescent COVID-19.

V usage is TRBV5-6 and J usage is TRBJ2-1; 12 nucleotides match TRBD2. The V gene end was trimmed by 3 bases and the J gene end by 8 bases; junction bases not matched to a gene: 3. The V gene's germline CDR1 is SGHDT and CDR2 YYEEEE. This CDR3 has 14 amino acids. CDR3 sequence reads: CASSSSGGADEQFF. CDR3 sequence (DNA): TGTGCCAGCAGCTCTAGCGGGGGGGCCGATGAGCAGTTCTTC.

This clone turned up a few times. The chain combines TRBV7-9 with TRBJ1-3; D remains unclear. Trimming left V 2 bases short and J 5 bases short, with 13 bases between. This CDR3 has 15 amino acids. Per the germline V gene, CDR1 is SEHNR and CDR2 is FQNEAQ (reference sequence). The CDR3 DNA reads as TGTGCCAGCAGCTTAAATCTAAGAGGAAGAAACACCATATATTTT. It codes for CASSLNLRGRNTIYF. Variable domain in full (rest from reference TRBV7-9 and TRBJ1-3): DTGVSQNPRHKITKRGQNVTFRCDPISEHNRLYWYRQTLGQGPEFLTYFQNEAQLEKSRLLSDRFSAERPKGSFSTLEIQRTEQGDSAMYLCASSLNLRGRNTIYFGEGSWLTVV.